Following are 20 T cell receptor beta chains from one sample sequenced in a study of radiotherapy plus CTLA-4 blockade in lung cancer. Some clones are missing from TCRdb's copy, which holds only in-frame ones; the method was immunoSEQ multiplex PCR. In the table there are about 39,000 clones, roughly 79% of which are singletons. The specimen comprised peripheral blood, sampled from a patient treated with radiotherapy plus ipilimumab. The origin of the receptors is a human donor with non-small cell lung cancer that progressed on radiotherapy plus ipilimumab.

J is TRBJ2-7 and V is TRBV6-1; TRBD1 matches 7 bases. J lost 1 base, V lost 4 bases, and 10 bases had no gene match. CDR3 length: 16 amino acids. The germline V gene has CDR1 MNHNS and CDR2 SASEGT. The CDR3 nucleotides are TGTGCCAGCAGTGGGACAGGTTATCGTTCTTCCTACGAGCAGTACTTC. Protein sequence: CASSGTGYRSSYEQYF.

This clone was counted a single time. V is TRBV28 and J is TRBJ2-7; tentative D call: TRBD2 (5 bases). Germline values: CDR1 MDHEN, CDR2 SYDVKM. V was clipped by 10 bases and J by 2 bases, with 12 bases between them. The CDR3 runs 12 residues. The CDR3 here is CATTRGTYEQYF. Here the CDR3 DNA reads TGTGCCACCACTCGGGGTACCTACGAGCAGTACTTC.

The chain carries TRBV5-6 and TRBJ1-5; unclear D gene. The CDR3 length is 16 residues. V shed 5 bases and J shed 2 bases, with 17 bases lying between them. CDR1 and CDR2 from the germline V gene are SGHDT and YYEEEE. The CDR3 loop is CASRRVCRGGNQPQHF. CDR3 coding DNA: TGTGCCAGCAGGCGAGTATGTCGAGGAGGCAATCAGCCCCAGCATTTT. The whole variable domain, remainder taken from reference TRBV5-6 and TRBJ1-5, is DAGVTQSPTHLIKTRGQQVTLRCSPKSGHDTVSWYQQALGQGPQFIFQYYEEEERQRGNFPDRFSGHQFPNYSSELNVNALLLGDSALYLCASRRVCRGGNQPQHFGDGTRLSIL.

The rearrangement links TRBV10-3 to TRBJ2-5, with 9 bases matching TRBD1. The CDR3 covers 15 residues. Germline CDR1 ENHRY, CDR2 SYGVKD. V shed 5 bases, J shed 4 bases, and the junction held 8 bases outside the gene matches. CDR3 bases: TGTGCCATCAGTACTCGGACAGGGGCCGGAGAGACCCAGTACTTC. Encoded protein: CAISTRTGAGETQYF.

The gene calls are TRBV19 and TRBJ2-7, with no clear D. The CDR3 loop spans 16 amino acids. V gave up 6 bases and J gave up 7 bases, with 25 bases separating them. CDR1 and CDR2 (germline): LNHDA, SQIVND (reference sequence). The CDR3 protein is CASRPTLTRPPSEQYF. In DNA, the CDR3 is TGTGCCAGTAGGCCAACCCTCACTCGGCCTCCTAGTGAGCAGTACTTC.

The chain recombines TRBV12-5 with TRBJ1-5; TRBD1 matches 7 bases. CDR3 length: 15 amino acids. CDR1 is LGHNT and CDR2 is FRNRAP in the germline V gene. V lost 4 bases and J lost 3; bases outside the gene matches: 6. Written as DNA, the CDR3 is TGTGCTAGTGGTTCCAAGGGGACAGCCAATCAGCCCCAGCATTTT. Its protein is CASGSKGTANQPQHF.

The rearrangement joins TRBV19 to TRBJ2-7, with 8 bases that match TRBD1. Germline assignment: CDR1 LNHDA and CDR2 SQIVND (reference sequence). The CDR3 runs 15 residues. V lost 5 bases, J lost 6 bases, and 12 bases stayed unmatched. CDR3 DNA sequence: TGTGCCAGTAGTCAGACAGGGGCGTCGCTGGGCGAGCAGTACTTC. This translates into CASSQTGASLGEQYF.

A word on this clone: The same CDR3 is also encoded by other DNA sequences in this sample. This chain connects TRBV19 to TRBJ1-5; D unresolved. The CDR3 has 14 residues. Looked up from germline, CDR1 is LNHDA and CDR2 is SQIVND (reference sequence). Trimming removed 1 base at V and 3 bases at J, with 7 bases between. CDR3 sequence (DNA): TGTGCCAGTAGTATAGCCGGGGACAATCAGCCCCAGCATTTT. It is translated as CASSIAGDNQPQHF.

The chain couples TRBV5-5 to TRBJ1-2; D may be TRBD1 (5 bases). Germline lookup yields CDR1 SGHKS and CDR2 YYEKEE (reference sequence). V was shortened by 0 bases and J by 2 bases, with 5 bases between the two germline ends. The CDR3 has 13 residues. Here the CDR3 reads CASSLGQNYGYTF. The CDR3 nucleotides read TGTGCCAGCAGCTTGGGACAGAACTATGGCTACACCTTC.

The chain has TRBV6-1 and TRBJ1-4; a weak D match, TRBD1 (5 bases). The germline gives CDR1 MNHNS, CDR2 SASEGT. The CDR3 sequence is 13 residues long. Trimming took 8 bases from V and 8 from J, leaving 15 bases between them. The CDR3 coding sequence is TGTGCCAGCGTCAGGGTCGGAAGCGAAAAACTGTTTTTT. As protein: CASVRVGSEKLFF.

This clone was found a few times. The rearrangement links TRBV27 to TRBJ2-7, with a weak D call TRBD1 (5 bases). Per germline, CDR1 MNHEY and CDR2 SMNVEV (reference sequence). The CDR3 has 16 residues. With 0 bases removed from V and 2 bases from J, the gap between germline ends came to 14 bases. CDR3 sequence: CASSLSGLWGPYEQYF. The CDR3 DNA reads TGTGCCAGCAGTTTATCGGGTTTGTGGGGCCCCTACGAGCAGTACTTC.

The chain carries TRBV18 and TRBJ2-2, with 9 nucleotides matching TRBD2. Per germline, CDR1 KGHSH and CDR2 LQKENI. The CDR3 sequence is 17 residues long. V was clipped by 3 bases and J by 2 bases; unmatched bases: 7. CDR3 in DNA: TGTGCCAGCTCACCGACGGCGGGGGGGCCAAACACCGGGGAGCTGTTTTTT. Protein product: CASSPTAGGPNTGELFF. The whole variable domain, remainder taken from reference TRBV18 and TRBJ2-2, is NAGVMQNPRHLVRRRGQEARLRCSPMKGHSHVYWYRQLPEEGLKFMVYLQKENIIDESGMPKERFSAEFPKEGPSILRIQQVVRGDSAAYFCASSPTAGGPNTGELFFGEGSRLTVL.

The chain combines TRBV7-6 with TRBJ1-3; D unclear. CDR3 length equals 16 residues. Between the trimmed V and J ends, which lost 5 bases and 0 bases, there was a span of 14 bases. CDR1 is SGHVS, CDR2 FNYEAQ, per germline. The CDR3 protein is CASSPGMFSSGNTIYF. In nucleotides, the CDR3 is TGTGCCAGCAGCCCAGGAATGTTCAGCTCTGGAAACACCATATATTTT.

This rearrangement joins TRBV18 to TRBJ2-7; 10 bases are a match to TRBD2. This CDR3 has 13 amino acids. Trimming took 4 bases from V and 6 from J; bases not matched to a gene: 3. From germline, CDR1 is KGHSH and CDR2 LQKENI. This chain's CDR3 is CASSQRGGSEQYF. The CDR3 coding sequence is TGTGCCAGCTCACAGCGGGGGGGCTCCGAGCAGTACTTC.

The chain employs TRBV27 and TRBJ1-1; TRBD1 is a possible D gene (6 bases). There are 14 residues in the CDR3. In germline, CDR1 is MNHEY, CDR2 SMNVEV (reference sequence). V was clipped by 4 bases and J by 1 base, with 10 bases between them. The CDR3 coding sequence is TGTGCCAGCAGTTCACAGGGTCGGAACACTGAAGCTTTCTTT. This encodes CASSSQGRNTEAFF.

This sequence joins TRBV25-1 and TRBJ2-2, with TRBD1 matching 8 bases. The CDR3 consists of 17 residues. The germline CDR1 and CDR2 sequences are MGHDK and SYGVNS. With V trimmed by 3 bases and J by 7 bases, 13 bases remained unmatched. In nucleotides, the CDR3 is TGTGCCAGCAGTGAGACCTTATCAGGGGGCGCAGGCGGGGAGCTGTTTTTT. This translates into CASSETLSGGAGGELFF.

V gene TRBV28 combines with J gene TRBJ1-2; D possibly corresponds to TRBD1 (6 bases). The V and J ends lost 6 bases and 2 bases respectively, with 13 bases between them. The CDR3 has 14 residues. Germline CDR1 is MDHEN and CDR2 is SYDVKM. The chain's CDR3 is CASRSPRGNYGYTF. The CDR3 bases are TGTGCCAGCAGGTCCCCCAGGGGAAACTATGGCTACACCTTC.

This clone was recorded a few times. V is TRBV6-1 and J is TRBJ2-5; maybe TRBD2 (6 bases). The CDR3 extends over 15 amino acids. V shed 2 bases and J shed 4 bases, with 14 bases lying between them. CDR1 is MNHNS and CDR2 is SASEGT in the germline V gene. In DNA form, the CDR3 reads TGTGCCAGCAGTGAATTGGAGGGGTGGTCAGAGACCCAGTACTTC. It yields the protein CASSELEGWSETQYF.

The rearrangement links TRBV7-9 to TRBJ1-2, with no clear D. V was trimmed by 0 bases and J by 8 bases, leaving 13 bases between them. CDR3 length equals 14 residues. Germline-derived CDR1 and CDR2 are SEHNR and FQNEAQ (reference sequence). CDR3 nucleotides: TGTGCCAGCAGCTTAGCGACGGCCAGCGCGGGCTACACCTTC. Its translation: CASSLATASAGYTF.

The chain carries TRBV27 and TRBJ2-1, with D tentatively TRBD2 (6 bases). Trimming stripped 0 bases from V and 3 bases from J, with 12 bases between. CDR1 is MNHEY, CDR2 SMNVEV, per germline (reference sequence). CDR3 length equals 16 residues. The CDR3 loop reads CASSLSGDWIYNEQFF. CDR3 bases: TGTGCCAGCAGTTTATCCGGGGACTGGATCTACAATGAGCAGTTCTTC.